This TCR beta chain was identified during a study of T cell responses to AZD1222 COVID-19 vaccine. The ends lost 5 bases at V and 1 base at J; junction bases unmatched: 8. The CDR3 spans 16 residues. Germline assignment: CDR1 LNHDA and CDR2 SQIVND (reference sequence). Profiled with immunoSEQ multiplex PCR; TCRdb holds only in-frame clones, not every one. Here the sample spans 95,000 to 150,000 clones, approximately 90% being singletons. The chain links TRBV19 to TRBJ2-3, with 8 nucleotides matching TRBD2. This sequence originates from an adult who received the AZD1222 COVID-19 vaccine. The source material was peripheral blood, sampled 28 days after the second AZD1222 dose. The CDR3 here is CASSSLSTSGTDTQYF. DNA for the CDR3: TGTGCCAGTAGTTCCCTATCGACTAGCGGCACAGATACGCAGTATTTT.